This T cell receptor (beta chain) was sequenced for a study of shared clonotypes between healthy human individuals. Turning to the study itself: Serving as donors were a couple of women and three men, whose ages spanned 18 to 49.

This CDR3 contains 14 residues. V lost 8 bases to trimming and J lost 4 bases; unmatched junction nucleotides: 8. The V gene's germline CDR1 is MNHNS and CDR2 SASEGT. This was a deep-level run. Several immunoSEQ 96-well plates shared each subset's DNA, each plate a replicate. TCRdb's table, derived via immunoSEQ multiplex PCR, lists solely in-frame clones and lacks some. The sample yields some 2 million clones, around 95% seen once. The chain joins TRBV6-1 to TRBJ1-5, with 7 bases identical to TRBD1. The receptor was derived from a young man in good health. Sample: naive CD4+ T cells sorted from blood. Stated subset: CD45RA+ positively selected. This CDR3 is CASGEGTVNQPQHF. For the CDR3, the DNA is TGTGCCAGCGGAGAAGGGACAGTGAATCAGCCCCAGCATTTT.